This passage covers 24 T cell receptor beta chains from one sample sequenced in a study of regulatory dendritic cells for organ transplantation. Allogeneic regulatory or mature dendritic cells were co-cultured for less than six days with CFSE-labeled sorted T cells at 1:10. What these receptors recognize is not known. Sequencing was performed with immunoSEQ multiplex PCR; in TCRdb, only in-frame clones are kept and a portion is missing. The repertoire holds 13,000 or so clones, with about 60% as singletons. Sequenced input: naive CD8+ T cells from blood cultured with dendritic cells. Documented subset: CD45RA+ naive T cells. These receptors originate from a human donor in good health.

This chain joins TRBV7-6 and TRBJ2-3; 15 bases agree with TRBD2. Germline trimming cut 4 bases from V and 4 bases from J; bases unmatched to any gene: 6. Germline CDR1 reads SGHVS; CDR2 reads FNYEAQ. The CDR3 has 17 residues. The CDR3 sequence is CASSWGTSGGTPDTQYF. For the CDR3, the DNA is TGTGCCAGCAGCTGGGGGACTAGCGGGGGGACCCCAGATACGCAGTATTTT.

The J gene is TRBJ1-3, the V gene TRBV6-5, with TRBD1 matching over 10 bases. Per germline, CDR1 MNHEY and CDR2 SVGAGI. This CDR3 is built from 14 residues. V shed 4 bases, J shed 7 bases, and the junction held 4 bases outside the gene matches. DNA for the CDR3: TGTGCCAGCAGTTTCTTGGGACAGGGGAACACCATATATTTT. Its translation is CASSFLGQGNTIYF.

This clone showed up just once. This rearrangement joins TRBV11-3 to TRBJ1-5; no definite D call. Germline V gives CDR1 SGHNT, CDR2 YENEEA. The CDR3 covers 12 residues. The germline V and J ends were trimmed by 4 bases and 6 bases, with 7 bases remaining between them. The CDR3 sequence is CASSSPGQPQHF. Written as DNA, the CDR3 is TGTGCCAGCAGCTCCCCCGGTCAGCCCCAGCATTTT. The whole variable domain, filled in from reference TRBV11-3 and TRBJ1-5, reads EAGVVQSPRYKIIEKKQPVAFWCNPISGHNTLYWYLQNLGQGPELLIRYENEEAVDDSQLPKDRFSAERLKGVDSTLKIQPAELGDSAVYLCASSSPGQPQHFGDGTRLSIL.

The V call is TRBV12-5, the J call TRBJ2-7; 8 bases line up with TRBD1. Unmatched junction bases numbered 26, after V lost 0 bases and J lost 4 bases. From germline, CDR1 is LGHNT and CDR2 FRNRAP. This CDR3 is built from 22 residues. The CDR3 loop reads CASGLVPNYLPEGQALRYEQYF. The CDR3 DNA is TGTGCTAGTGGTTTGGTACCAAATTATCTACCTGAGGGACAGGCCCTCCGGTACGAGCAGTACTTC.

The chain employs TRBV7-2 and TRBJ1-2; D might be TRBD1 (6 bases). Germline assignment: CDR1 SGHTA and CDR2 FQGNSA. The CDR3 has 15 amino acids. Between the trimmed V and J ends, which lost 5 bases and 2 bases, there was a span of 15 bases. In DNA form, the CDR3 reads TGTGCCAGCAGCCCTACAGGGAGGGGGAACTATGGCTACACCTTC. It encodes CASSPTGRGNYGYTF. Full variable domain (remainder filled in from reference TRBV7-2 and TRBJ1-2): GAGVSQSPSNKVTEKGKDVELRCDPISGHTALYWYRQSLGQGLEFLIYFQGNSAPDKSGLPSDRFSAERTGGSVSTLTIQRTQQEDSAVYLCASSPTGRGNYGYTFGSGTRLTVV.

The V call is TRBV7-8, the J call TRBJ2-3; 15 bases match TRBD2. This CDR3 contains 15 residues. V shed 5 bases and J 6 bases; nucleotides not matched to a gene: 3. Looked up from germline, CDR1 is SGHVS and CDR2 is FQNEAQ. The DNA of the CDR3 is TGTGCCAGCAGCGTAGGGACTAGCGGGGGGGATACGCAGTATTTT. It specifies CASSVGTSGGDTQYF.

For the CDR3, the DNA is TGCAGCGTTGAAAGGGGTACCTATGGCTACACCTTC. Translating gives CSVERGTYGYTF. The chain recombines TRBV29-1 with TRBJ1-2; D might be TRBD1 (5 bases). The CDR3 covers 12 residues. Germline CDR1 is SQVTM and CDR2 is ANQGSEA. V shed 2 bases and J shed 4 bases, with 8 bases lying between them.

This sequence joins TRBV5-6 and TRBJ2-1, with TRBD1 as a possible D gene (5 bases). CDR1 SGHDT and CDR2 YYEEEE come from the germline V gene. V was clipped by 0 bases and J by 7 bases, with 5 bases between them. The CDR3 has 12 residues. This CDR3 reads CASSLEGNEQFF. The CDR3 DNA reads TGTGCCAGCAGCTTGGAGGGGAATGAGCAGTTCTTC.

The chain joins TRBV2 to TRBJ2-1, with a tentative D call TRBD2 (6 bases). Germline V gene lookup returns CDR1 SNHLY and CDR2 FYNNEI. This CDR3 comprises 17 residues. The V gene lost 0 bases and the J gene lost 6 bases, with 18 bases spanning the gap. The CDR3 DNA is TGTGCCAGCAGTGAAGCCCCGCCTAGCGTTATTTTCAATGAGCAGTTCTTC. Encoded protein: CASSEAPPSVIFNEQFF. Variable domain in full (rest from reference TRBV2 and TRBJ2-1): EPEVTQTPSHQVTQMGQEVILRCVPISNHLYFYWYRQILGQKVEFLVSFYNNEISEKSEIFDDQFSVERPDGSNFTLKIRSTKLEDSAMYFCASSEAPPSVIFNEQFFGPGTRLTVL.

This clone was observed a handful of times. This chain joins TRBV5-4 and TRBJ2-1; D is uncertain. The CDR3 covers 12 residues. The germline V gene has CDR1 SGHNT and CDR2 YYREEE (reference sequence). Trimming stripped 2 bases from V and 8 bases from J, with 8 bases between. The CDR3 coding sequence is TGTGCCAGCAGCTTTTGGAGTGATGAGCAGTTCTTC. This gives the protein CASSFWSDEQFF.

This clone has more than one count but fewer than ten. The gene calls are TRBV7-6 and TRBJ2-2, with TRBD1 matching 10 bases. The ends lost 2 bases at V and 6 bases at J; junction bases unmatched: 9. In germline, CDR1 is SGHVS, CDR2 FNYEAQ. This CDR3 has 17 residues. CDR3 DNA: TGTGCCAGCAGCTTATATTCGACAGGGGGCGTCGCCGGGGAGCTGTTTTTT. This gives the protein CASSLYSTGGVAGELFF. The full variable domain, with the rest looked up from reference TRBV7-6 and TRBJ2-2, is GAGVSQSPRYKVTKRGQDVALRCDPISGHVSLYWYRQALGQGPEFLTYFNYEAQQDKSGLPNDRFSAERPEGSISTLTIQRTEQRDSAMYRCASSLYSTGGVAGELFFGEGSRLTVL.

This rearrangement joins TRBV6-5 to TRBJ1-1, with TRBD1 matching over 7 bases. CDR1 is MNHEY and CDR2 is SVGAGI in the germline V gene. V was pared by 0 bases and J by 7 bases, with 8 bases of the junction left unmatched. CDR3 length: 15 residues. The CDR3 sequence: CASSYSSGTAGEAFF. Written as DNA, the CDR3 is TGTGCCAGCAGTTACTCCTCTGGGACAGCGGGTGAAGCTTTCTTT.

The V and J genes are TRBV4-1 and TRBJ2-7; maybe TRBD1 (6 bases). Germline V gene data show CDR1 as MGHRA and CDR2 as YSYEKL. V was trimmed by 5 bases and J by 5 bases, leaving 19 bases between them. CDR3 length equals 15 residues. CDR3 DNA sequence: TGCGCCAGCAGCACAGGGTCAGGTTACGTCGACGAGCAGTACTTC. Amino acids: CASSTGSGYVDEQYF.

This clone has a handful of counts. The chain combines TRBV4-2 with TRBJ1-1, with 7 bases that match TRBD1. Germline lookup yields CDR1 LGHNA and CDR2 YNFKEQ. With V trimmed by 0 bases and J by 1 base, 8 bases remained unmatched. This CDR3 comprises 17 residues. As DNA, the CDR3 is TGTGCCAGCAGCCAAGATTCGACAGGGTCCTCGAACACTGAAGCTTTCTTT. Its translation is CASSQDSTGSSNTEAFF.

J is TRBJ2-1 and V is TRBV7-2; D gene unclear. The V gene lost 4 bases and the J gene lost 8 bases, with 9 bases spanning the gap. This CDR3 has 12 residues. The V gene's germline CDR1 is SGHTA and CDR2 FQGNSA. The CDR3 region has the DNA TGTGCCAGCAGCTCCAAGTTAGATGAGCAGTTCTTC. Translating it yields CASSSKLDEQFF.

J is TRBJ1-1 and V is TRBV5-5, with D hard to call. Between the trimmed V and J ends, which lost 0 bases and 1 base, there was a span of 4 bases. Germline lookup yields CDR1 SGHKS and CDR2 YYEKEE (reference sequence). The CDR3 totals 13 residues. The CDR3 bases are TGTGCCAGCAGCTTGGACAGGAACACTGAAGCTTTCTTT. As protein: CASSLDRNTEAFF.

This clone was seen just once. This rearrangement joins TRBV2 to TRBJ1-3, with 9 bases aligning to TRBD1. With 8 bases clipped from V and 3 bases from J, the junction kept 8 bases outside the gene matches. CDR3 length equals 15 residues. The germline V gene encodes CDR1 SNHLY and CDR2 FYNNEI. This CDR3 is CASDPTGGSGNTIYF. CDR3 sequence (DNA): TGTGCCAGCGATCCCACAGGGGGCAGTGGAAACACCATATATTTT.

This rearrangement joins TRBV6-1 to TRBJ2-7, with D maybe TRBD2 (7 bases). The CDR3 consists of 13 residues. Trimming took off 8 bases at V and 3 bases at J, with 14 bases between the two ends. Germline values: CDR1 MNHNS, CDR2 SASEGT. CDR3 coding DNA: TGTGCCAGCGGAGGCGGGGGCAACTACGAGCAGTACTTC. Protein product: CASGGGGNYEQYF.

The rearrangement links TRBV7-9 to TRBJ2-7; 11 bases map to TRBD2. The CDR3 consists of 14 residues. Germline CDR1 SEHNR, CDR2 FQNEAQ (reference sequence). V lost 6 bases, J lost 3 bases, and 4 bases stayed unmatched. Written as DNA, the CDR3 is TGTGCCAGCAGTCTGACTAGCGGGGTCTACGAGCAGTACTTC. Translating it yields CASSLTSGVYEQYF.

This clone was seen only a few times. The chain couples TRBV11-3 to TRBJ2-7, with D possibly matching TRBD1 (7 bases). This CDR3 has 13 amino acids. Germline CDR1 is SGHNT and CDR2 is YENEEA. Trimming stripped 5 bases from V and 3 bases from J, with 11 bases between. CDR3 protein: CASSPRGDYEQYF. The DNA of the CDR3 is TGTGCCAGCAGCCCCAGGGGGGACTACGAGCAGTACTTC.

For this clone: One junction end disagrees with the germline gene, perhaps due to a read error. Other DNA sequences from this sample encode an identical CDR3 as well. CDR3 protein: CASSPLQPTGENEQFF. The CDR3 DNA sequence: TGTGCCAGCAGCCCACTCCAACCGACAGGGGAAAATGAGCAATTCTTC. V is TRBV14 and J is TRBJ2-1; TRBD1 aligns across 8 bases. In germline, CDR1 is SGHDN, CDR2 FVKESK. The CDR3 spans 16 residues.

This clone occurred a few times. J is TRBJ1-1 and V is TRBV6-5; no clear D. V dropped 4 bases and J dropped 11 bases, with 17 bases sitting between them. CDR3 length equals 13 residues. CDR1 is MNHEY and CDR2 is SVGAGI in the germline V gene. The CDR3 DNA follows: TGTGCCAGCAGTTCCTCGTACCGGGATCAGGCTTTCTTT. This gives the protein CASSSSYRDQAFF.

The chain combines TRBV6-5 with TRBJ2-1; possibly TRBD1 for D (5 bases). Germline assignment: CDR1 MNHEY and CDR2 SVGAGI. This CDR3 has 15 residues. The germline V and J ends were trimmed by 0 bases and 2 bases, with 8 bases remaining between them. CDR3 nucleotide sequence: TGTGCCAGCAGTTACTCCAGGGAAGCCTACAATGAGCAGTTCTTC. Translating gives CASSYSREAYNEQFF.

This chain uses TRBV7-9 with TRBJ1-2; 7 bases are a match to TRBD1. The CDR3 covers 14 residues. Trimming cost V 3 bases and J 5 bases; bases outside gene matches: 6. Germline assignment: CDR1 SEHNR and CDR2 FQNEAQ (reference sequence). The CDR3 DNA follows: TGTGCCAGCAGCTTGGGACAGAAGACATATGGCTACACCTTC. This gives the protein CASSLGQKTYGYTF.